This T cell receptor beta chain was documented in a study of T cell responses to AZD1222 COVID-19 vaccine. Findings and caveats of the study: Spike was spanned by vaccine-associated CD4 TCRs, with dominance at 160-218 and 743-854. Only after the peak T cell response were repertoires sampled. Donors were largely white British and mainly female; clonal diversity was possibly underestimated. Spike-specific TCR depth and breadth grew after two AZD1222 doses.

The germline V gene encodes CDR1 SQVTM and CDR2 ANQGSEA. The CDR3 runs 16 residues. V gave up 6 bases and J gave up 0 bases; unmatched junction bases: 10. Repertoires were generated with immunoSEQ multiplex PCR, while TCRdb's copy carries only in-frame clones and drops some. The sample lists 150,000 to 200,000 clones; about 87% were seen once. A remark on this clone: Its matching antigen is unknown.

The TCR was taken from an adult who received the MenACWY meningococcal vaccine as a control. This chain uses TRBV29-1 with TRBJ2-7, with 11 bases lining up with TRBD1. Source: peripheral blood, taken 28 days after the second dose of the MenACWY control vaccine. The CDR3 loop reads CSVHTRDRGISYEQYF. In DNA, the CDR3 is TGCAGCGTCCATACCCGGGACAGGGGGATCTCCTACGAGCAGTACTTC.